These 19 T cell receptor beta chains were sequenced from one sample in a study of T-cell reconstitution after alpha-beta-depleted transplantation in children. Construction of the TCRbeta library involved unique molecular identifiers. TCRdb recomputed calls from the PCR reads with MiXCR, one row per CDR3 protein. Of about 460,000 distinct CDR3 sequences detected, around 13% appear once; the ten largest clones hold 4.5% to 6%. Source: PBMCs from the stem cell graft donor, taken from the stem cell graft. The receptors come from a human donor who donated a stem cell graft to a child with combined immunodeficiency.

The V gene is TRBV7-2, the J gene TRBJ2-3; 7 bases line up with TRBD1. Germline V gene data show CDR1 as SGHTA and CDR2 as FQGNSA. Germline trimming cut 5 bases from V and 7 bases from J; bases unmatched to any gene: 15. The CDR3 is 16 amino acids. For the CDR3, the DNA is TGTGCCAGCAGCCTTTACGGACCAGGGGGTGCAAATACGCAGTATTTT. Residues: CASSLYGPGGANTQYF.

The chain recombines TRBV7-3 with TRBJ2-5, with TRBD2 identical over 10 bases. The CDR3 is made up of 13 amino acids. Trimming at V came to 5 bases and at J to 5 bases, leaving 2 bases not matched to a gene. The germline V gene encodes CDR1 SGHTA and CDR2 FQGTGA. The CDR3 nucleotides are TGTGCCAGCAGCCTGACTAGCGGGGAGACCCAGTACTTC. Translated, it gives CASSLTSGETQYF.

In its sample, this clonotype was seen many times. The CDR3 reads CASSPLAGPTDTQYF. DNA of the CDR3: TGTGCCAGCAGTCCCCTCGCGGGACCCACAGATACGCAGTATTTT. V is TRBV12-3 or TRBV12-4 and J is TRBJ2-3; maybe TRBD2 (6 bases). Trimming stripped 5 bases from V and 2 bases from J, with 14 bases between. The CDR3 sequence is 15 residues long.

The genes are TRBV11-1 and TRBJ2-5, with TRBD2 matching 10 bases. Germline V gives CDR1 SGHAT, CDR2 FQDESV (reference sequence). CDR3 length: 19 amino acids. V trimming: 2 bases; J trimming: 6 bases; junction bases outside the gene matches: 18. CDR3 residues: CASSLWPSSRILAGKTQYF. Written as DNA, the CDR3 is TGTGCCAGCAGCTTATGGCCTTCCTCGCGTATACTAGCGGGGAAGACCCAGTACTTC.

There are many counts of this clonotype. The chain has TRBV4-3 and TRBJ2-3, with D maybe TRBD1 (6 bases). The length of the CDR3 is 14 residues. Trimming shortened V by 0 bases and J by 4 bases, and 8 bases separated the two germline ends. The V gene's germline CDR1 is LGHNA and CDR2 YSLEER. The CDR3 protein is CASSQEQGADTQYF. The CDR3 bases are TGCGCCAGCAGCCAAGAACAGGGAGCAGATACGCAGTATTTT.

This clonotype was picked up a small number of times. The chain uses TRBV19 and TRBJ2-3; 8 bases map to TRBD2. V dropped 10 bases and J dropped 4; count of bases not matched to a gene: 7. The CDR3 runs to 13 residues. The germline CDR1 and CDR2 sequences are LNHDA and SQIVND (reference sequence). The CDR3 spells CATTTGGADTQYF. CDR3 bases: TGTGCCACCACCACGGGGGGGGCAGATACGCAGTATTTT.

This clonotype occurred a few times. The V gene is TRBV12-3 or TRBV12-4, the J gene TRBJ2-1; TRBD2 matches 12 bases. This CDR3 has 16 amino acids. Unmatched junction bases numbered 5, after V lost 6 bases and J lost 2 bases. The CDR3 DNA reads TGTGCCAGCAGCAGACTAGCGGGAGCCCCCTACAATGAGCAGTTCTTC. It yields the protein CASSRLAGAPYNEQFF.

This chain connects TRBV10-3 to TRBJ2-3, with TRBD2 matching 9 bases. Per germline, CDR1 ENHRY and CDR2 SYGVKD. Germline trimming cut 3 bases from V and 2 bases from J; bases unmatched to any gene: 3. This CDR3 is built from 15 residues. The CDR3 DNA follows: TGTGCCATCAGTGATCTAGCGGGACTCACAGATACGCAGTATTTT. Translating gives CAISDLAGLTDTQYF.

Comment on this clonotype: One junction end does not reproduce the germline sequence, and a read error may be involved. The chain is built from TRBV10-3 and TRBJ2-1; TRBD2 matches 9 bases. The CDR3 is 21 amino acids. Germline V gene data show CDR1 as ENHRY and CDR2 as SYGVKD. CDR3 sequence reads: CAISESRWREGPRHNYDEQFF. The CDR3 DNA is TGTGCCATCAGTGAGTCGAGGTGGCGGGAGGGCCCTCGACATAACTACGATGAGCAGTTCTTC.

The CDR3 is CASSLAGGQTEAFF. CDR3 nucleotide sequence: TGTGCCAGCAGCTTAGCAGGGGGACAAACTGAAGCTTTCTTT. The rearrangement links TRBV7-6 to TRBJ1-1; D is perhaps TRBD1 (6 bases). V was cut by 0 bases and J by 5 bases, with 10 bases left in between. CDR1 and CDR2 from the germline V gene are SGHVS and FNYEAQ. This CDR3 contains 14 residues. Full variable domain (missing parts from reference TRBV7-6 and TRBJ1-1): GAGVSQSPRYKVTKRGQDVALRCDPISGHVSLYWYRQALGQGPEFLTYFNYEAQQDKSGLPNDRFSAERPEGSISTLTIQRTEQRDSAMYRCASSLAGGQTEAFFGQGTRLTVV.

This clonotype was seen more than once but under ten times. V is TRBV7-9 and J is TRBJ2-1; the D is unclear. CDR1 SEHNR and CDR2 FQNEAQ come from the germline V gene (reference sequence). The CDR3 runs 16 residues. V lost 0 bases and J lost 2, with 11 bases in between. The CDR3 DNA reads TGTGCCAGCAGCTTAGCGGGCAGAGACCCCTACAATGAGCAGTTCTTC. Protein sequence: CASSLAGRDPYNEQFF.

There are a few counts of this clonotype. The V call is TRBV29-1, the J call TRBJ1-1; D may be TRBD1 (5 bases). Germline V gene data show CDR1 as SQVTM and CDR2 as ANQGSEA. The CDR3 is 13 amino acids. Trimming removed 4 bases at V and 1 base at J, with 10 bases between. DNA for the CDR3: TGCAGCGTTGCTAAGACAGCGAACACTGAAGCTTTCTTT. This translates into CSVAKTANTEAFF.

There are many counts of this clonotype. V and J are TRBV29-1 and TRBJ2-1; a weak D match, TRBD1 (5 bases). The V end lost 5 bases, the J end lost 0 bases, and 11 bases lay between the germline ends. The germline gives CDR1 SQVTM, CDR2 ANQGSEA. The CDR3 totals 14 residues. This CDR3 reads CSVSRGSSYNEQFF. For the CDR3, the DNA is TGCAGCGTTTCTAGGGGCAGCTCCTACAATGAGCAGTTCTTC.

The table lists this clonotype with many counts. V gene TRBV12-3 or TRBV12-4 combines with J gene TRBJ1-5; D is unresolved. V lost 6 bases, J lost 7 bases, and 13 bases lay in between. This CDR3 has 13 residues. CDR3 amino acids: CASSTAERQPQHF. DNA for the CDR3: TGTGCCAGCAGCACGGCAGAAAGGCAGCCCCAGCATTTT.

The genes are TRBV7-8 and TRBJ2-1; TRBD2 is a possible D gene (6 bases). Germline V gene sequence: CDR1 SGHVS, CDR2 FQNEAQ. The CDR3 sequence is 16 residues long. Trimming took off 3 bases at V and 4 bases at J, with 16 bases between the two ends. CDR3 sequence: CASSFRLASFYNEQFF. CDR3 nucleotide sequence: TGTGCCAGCAGCTTTCGCCTAGCGAGCTTTTACAATGAGCAGTTCTTC.

The chain couples TRBV12-3 or TRBV12-4 to TRBJ2-3; 7 bases match TRBD2. J gave up 2 bases and V 8 bases, and 4 bases lay outside the gene matches. CDR3 length: 13 residues. This CDR3 is CASGEGLTDTQYF. Written as DNA, the CDR3 is TGTGCCAGCGGGGAGGGGCTCACAGATACGCAGTATTTT.

The V gene is TRBV4-1, the J gene TRBJ1-2, with D maybe TRBD1 (5 bases). The CDR3 is 15 amino acids. The ends were cut back, 0 bases at V and 6 bases at J, with 14 bases in the middle. Germline-derived CDR1 and CDR2 are MGHRA and YSYEKL. The CDR3 DNA reads as TGCGCCAGCAGCCAAGATGGGGACCTACCCAATGGCTACACCTTC. Translation: CASSQDGDLPNGYTF.

Only a few counts were recorded for this clonotype. The rearrangement joins TRBV7-9 to TRBJ1-3; D unresolved. V gave up 1 base and J gave up 8 bases, with 18 bases separating them. In germline, CDR1 is SEHNR, CDR2 FQNEAQ (reference sequence). The CDR3 consists of 16 residues. CDR3 DNA: TGTGCCAGCAGCTTAGTGAATCTAGTAGTCGTCGACACCATATATTTT. Residues: CASSLVNLVVVDTIYF.

This chain connects TRBV18 to TRBJ2-7; either TRBD1 or TRBD2 may supply D (5 bases each). Trimming left V 3 bases short and J 5 bases short, with 11 bases between. Germline V CDR1 and CDR2: KGHSH, LQKENI. The CDR3 is 13 amino acids. CDR3 region: CASSPQGAHEQYF. The CDR3 DNA sequence: TGTGCCAGCTCACCCCAGGGAGCCCACGAGCAGTACTTC.